Presented here are 6 T cell receptor beta chains from one specimen sequenced in a study of blood T cells in healthy people across ages. For the second PCR, which ran for about 7 to 11 cycles, a sample-barcoded 5' primer and a J-beta primer mix were used. TCRdb called the 5' RACE reads again in MiXCR, with one record for every CDR3 protein. The sample lists some 1,000,000 distinct CDR3 sequences; 20% to 25% were seen once. The sample was also linked to a second study, of T cells of mothers and their children.

Material for sequencing was blood. The receptors here all came from a girl aged 2 to 9 in good health.

There are a few counts of this clonotype. Written as DNA, the CDR3 is TGTGCCACCAGTGACAATTTGGGACTAGCAGCAGATACGCAGTATTTT. Residues: CATSDNLGLAADTQYF. V usage is TRBV24-1 and J usage is TRBJ2-3, with 9 positions matching TRBD2. Germline assignment: CDR1 KGHDR and CDR2 SFDVKD. J was trimmed by 4 bases and V by 4 bases; bases with no gene match: 8. CDR3 length equals 16 residues.

The V call is TRBV10-2, the J call TRBJ1-2, with D hard to call. Per germline, CDR1 WSHSY and CDR2 SAAADI. V dropped 0 bases and J dropped 8 bases, with 16 bases sitting between them. The CDR3 spans 15 residues. The CDR3 protein is CASSESPGGHGGYTF. Here the CDR3 DNA reads TGCGCCAGCAGTGAGTCCCCAGGAGGCCATGGGGGCTACACCTTC.

The chain links TRBV12-3 or TRBV12-4 to TRBJ2-1, with 8 bases lining up with TRBD2. J gave up 4 bases and V 2 bases, and 16 bases lay outside the gene matches. The CDR3 loop spans 19 amino acids. The CDR3 DNA follows: TGTGCCAGCAGTTTAATGTCATATCCCGATACGGGGGGGTACAATGAGCAGTTCTTC. The encoded protein is CASSLMSYPDTGGYNEQFF.

The chain employs TRBV2 and TRBJ1-1; perhaps TRBD1 as D (5 bases). In germline, CDR1 is SNHLY, CDR2 FYNNEI. The length of the CDR3 is 16 residues. Trimming took 4 bases from V and 4 from J, leaving 19 bases between them. This CDR3 is CASSGPTAKKSTEAFF. DNA for the CDR3: TGTGCCAGCAGTGGGCCGACAGCTAAGAAATCCACTGAAGCTTTCTTT.

This clonotype was counted between two and nine times. This chain uses TRBV3-1 with TRBJ2-1, with D unresolved. V was shortened by 1 base and J by 1 base, with 8 bases between the two germline ends. Germline CDR1 reads LGHDT; CDR2 reads YNNKEL (reference sequence). The length of the CDR3 is 15 residues. This CDR3 reads CASSQGLQSYNEQFF. CDR3 coding DNA: TGTGCCAGCAGCCAAGGACTCCAGTCCTACAATGAGCAGTTCTTC.

The V gene is TRBV28, the J gene TRBJ2-1; 9 nucleotides align to TRBD2. V was pared by 3 bases and J by 4 bases, with 7 bases of the junction left unmatched. The CDR3 has 16 amino acids. Germline lookup yields CDR1 MDHEN and CDR2 SYDVKM. CDR3 nucleotides: TGTGCCAGCAGTTTTGGGGCGGGAGGGCCATACAATGAGCAGTTCTTC. Translated, it gives CASSFGAGGPYNEQFF.